A single sample is the source of the 2 T cell receptor beta chains below, sequenced in a study of blood T cells in healthy people across ages. It was with a sample-barcoded 5' primer and a J-beta primer mix that a second PCR of roughly 7 to 12 cycles was run. TCRdb reprocessed the 5' RACE reads via MiXCR and lists one record per CDR3 protein. The sample yields a few hundred thousand distinct CDR3 sequences, about 26% seen once. The sample also formed part of further work on T cells of mothers and their children.

Material: blood. These receptors were collected from a boy between 2 and 10 years old in good health.

The genes are TRBV20-1 and TRBJ2-3, with TRBD2 matching 9 bases. CDR3 length equals 17 residues. Looked up from germline, CDR1 is DFQATT and CDR2 is SNEGSKA (reference sequence). Trimming took 3 bases from V and 0 from J; bases not matched to a gene: 10. CDR3: CSASASGGSTSTDTQYF. The CDR3 DNA reads TGCAGTGCTAGTGCCAGCGGGGGGAGCACCAGCACAGATACGCAGTATTTT.

This clonotype showed up just a few times. The chain recombines TRBV2 with TRBJ2-1, with D tentatively TRBD2 (6 bases). Trimming left V 6 bases short and J 4 bases short, with 22 bases between. Germline V CDR1 and CDR2: SNHLY, FYNNEI. The CDR3 totals 17 residues. The CDR3 DNA follows: TGTGCCAGCAGCCCGAAACCCTGGCTGGGAGGTTACAATGAGCAGTTCTTC. This codes for CASSPKPWLGGYNEQFF.